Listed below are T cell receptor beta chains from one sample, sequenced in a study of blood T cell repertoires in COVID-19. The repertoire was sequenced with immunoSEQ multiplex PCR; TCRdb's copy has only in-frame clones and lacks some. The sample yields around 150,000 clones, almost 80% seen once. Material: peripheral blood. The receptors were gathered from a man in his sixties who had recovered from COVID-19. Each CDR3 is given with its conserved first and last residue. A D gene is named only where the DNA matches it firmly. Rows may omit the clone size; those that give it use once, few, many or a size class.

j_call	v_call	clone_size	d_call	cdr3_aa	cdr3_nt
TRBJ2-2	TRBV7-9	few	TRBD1	CASSPDRGSGELFF	TGTGCCAGCAGCCCCGACAGGGGGTCCGGGGAGCTGTTTTTT
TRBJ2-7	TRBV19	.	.	CASNRDITYEQYF	TGTGCCAGTAACCGGGACATTACCTACGAGCAGTACTTC
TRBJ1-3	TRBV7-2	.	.	CASAGNPGNTIYF	TGTGCCAGCGCAGGAAATCCTGGAAACACCATATATTTT
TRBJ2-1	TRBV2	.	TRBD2	CADRRDYPYNEQFF	TGTGCCGACCGCCGGGACTATCCCTACAATGAGCAGTTCTTC
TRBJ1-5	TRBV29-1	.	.	CSVEGGRTNQPQHF	TGCAGCGTTGAGGGGGGACGGACTAATCAGCCCCAGCATTTT
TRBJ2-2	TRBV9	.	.	CASSVESAAKYTGELFF	TGTGCCAGCAGCGTAGAGTCGGCAGCGAAATACACCGGGGAGCTGTTTTTT
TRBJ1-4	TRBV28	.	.	CASSPAAGSNEKLFF	TGTGCCAGCAGTCCAGCGGCGGGGAGTAATGAAAAACTGTTTTTT
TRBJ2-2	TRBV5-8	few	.	CASSPIRGRAGELFF	TGTGCCAGCAGCCCGATCAGGGGAAGAGCCGGGGAGCTGTTTTTT
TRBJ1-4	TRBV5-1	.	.	CASPSYEKLFF	TGCGCCAGCCCAAGCTATGAAAAACTGTTTTTT
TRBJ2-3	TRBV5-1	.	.	CASSLAPADTQYF	TGCGCCAGCAGCTTGGCCCCGGCAGATACGCAGTATTTT
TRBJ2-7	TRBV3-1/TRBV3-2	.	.	CASSQSDSIANEQYF	TGTGCCAGCAGCCAAAGCGACAGTATCGCCAACGAGCAGTACTTC
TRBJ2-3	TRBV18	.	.	CASSPPARGGRDTQYF	TGTGCCAGCTCACCACCGGCGAGGGGGGGAAGGGATACGCAGTATTTT
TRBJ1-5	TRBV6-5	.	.	CAVRGLQYQPQHF	TGTGCCGTCCGAGGACTTCAGTATCAGCCCCAGCATTTT
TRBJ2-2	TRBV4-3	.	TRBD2	CASSLTSGIGELFF	TGCGCCAGCAGCCTTACTAGCGGTATCGGGGAGCTGTTTTTT
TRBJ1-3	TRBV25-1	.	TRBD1	CASSDWQGANTIYF	TGTGCCAGCAGTGATTGGCAGGGGGCAAACACCATATATTTT
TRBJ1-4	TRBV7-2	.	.	CASSLAKRVPLPTNEKLFF	TGTGCCAGCAGCTTAGCAAAGAGGGTTCCCCTTCCAACTAATGAAAAACTGTTTTTT
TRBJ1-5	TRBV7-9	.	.	CASSPGSGQPQHF	TGTGCCAGCAGCCCAGGGTCGGGTCAGCCCCAGCATTTT
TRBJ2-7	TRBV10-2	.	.	CASSDSQEQYF	TGCGCCAGCAGTGATAGCCAGGAGCAGTACTTC
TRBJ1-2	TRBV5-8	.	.	CASSLRGYGYTF	TGTGCCAGCAGCCTCCGGGGCTATGGCTACACCTTC